This T cell receptor (beta chain) is drawn from a study of shared clonotypes between healthy human individuals. Turning to the study itself: Every donor yielded three CD4 naive, three CD4 memory, two CD8 naive and one CD8 memory plate.

In regard to this clone: Its target is unknown.

Study outcomes and limitations: Generally, estimated richness proved larger in naive subsets than it did in memory subsets.

Looked up from germline, CDR1 is SGHRS and CDR2 is YFSETQ. The ends lost 4 bases at V and 2 bases at J; junction bases unmatched: 8. The CDR3 has 16 residues. Measured with immunoSEQ multiplex PCR; TCRdb has only the in-frame clones, and not every one. Altogether millions of clones are present, approximately 93% being singletons, with the ten largest covering about 0.37%. The receptor's source is a man aged 18 to 29 in good health. Some clones in this sample may be carry-over from other donors' samples. The rearrangement joins TRBV5-1 to TRBJ2-3; 9 bases are shared with TRBD2. Sample: naive CD4+ T cells from PBMCs. Subset described: CD45RA+ positively selected. This chain's CDR3 is CASSPELAGPTDTQYF. The CDR3 DNA is TGCGCCAGCAGCCCAGAGCTAGCGGGACCCACAGATACGCAGTATTTT.